The clone carrying this TCR beta chain was observed once. Original handling: Reference gene primer amplification gave nucleated cell count estimates. The data were produced by immunoSEQ multiplex PCR, yet TCRdb's version contains in-frame clones alone and is incomplete. That table gives V, J and clone size, and the DNA gave D and trimming. The table has about 140,000 clones, around 86% seen once. The data belong to a study of blood T cell repertoires in COVID-19. Background on the study: The study drew acute and convalescent COVID-19 samples from the United States, Italy and Spain. The analysed material was cDNA or gDNA that came from T cells, B-cell-depleted T cells, or PBMCs.

The receptor was derived from a human donor in a cohort sampled during active COVID-19. The specimen sequenced was peripheral blood.

The CDR3 sequence is CASSSQGWSEAFF. The CDR3 coding sequence is TGTGCCAGCAGTTCACAGGGGTGGTCTGAAGCTTTCTTT. V is TRBV28 and J is TRBJ1-1; 7 positions agree with TRBD1. The CDR3 extends over 13 amino acids. Germline V gene sequence: CDR1 MDHEN, CDR2 SYDVKM. The V gene end was trimmed by 4 bases and the J gene end by 6 bases; junction bases not matched to a gene: 5.